These 8 T cell receptor beta chains were sequenced from one sample in a study of beta chain features in type 1 diabetes. As every portion of the isolated RNA was reverse transcribed, the sequencing read expressed TCRB transcripts. TCRdb's copy holds only in-frame clones and misses some; the assay was immunoSEQ multiplex PCR. In the table there are hundreds of thousands of clones, around 15% of which are singletons. Study outcomes and limitations: TCRB CDR3s were moderately but significantly shorter in Type 1 diabetes patients in all four CD4+ subsets.

These TCRs are of unknown antigen specificity. Specimen: naive CD4+ T cells from blood. The receptors shown here come from a man aged 18 to 35 with type 1 diabetes.

DNA for the CDR3: TGTGCCAGCAGCCCGCAGACCGTAGCGGAGCGAGAAAACATTCAGTACTTC. As protein: CASSPQTVAERENIQYF. This chain links TRBV7-9 with TRBJ2-4; D might be TRBD2 (6 bases). V was shortened by 5 bases and J by 5 bases, with 22 bases between the two germline ends. CDR3 size: 17 residues. From germline, CDR1 is SEHNR and CDR2 FQNEAQ (reference sequence).

This clone was found a few times. At one end, the junction sequence differs from germline, possibly due to a read error. The genes are TRBV7-7 and TRBJ2-2; 8 bases line up with TRBD2. CDR1 SSHAT and CDR2 FNYEAQ come from the germline V gene (reference sequence). The CDR3 consists of 15 residues. The CDR3 bases are TGTGCTAGCAGCCCCTCGGGGGGGTACACCGGGGAGCTGTTTTTT. This codes for CASSPSGGYTGELFF.

This clone came up a few times. The rearrangement links TRBV9 to TRBJ2-3; unclear D gene. The ends were cut back, 0 bases at V and 0 bases at J, with 8 bases in the middle. This CDR3 has 15 residues. Per the germline V gene, CDR1 is SGDLS and CDR2 is YYNGEE. The CDR3 sequence is CASSVDSASTDTQYF. The CDR3 coding sequence is TGTGCCAGCAGCGTAGACAGCGCTAGCACAGATACGCAGTATTTT.

This chain connects TRBV5-1 to TRBJ2-7, with D maybe TRBD1 (6 bases). Germline assignment: CDR1 SGHRS and CDR2 YFSETQ. This CDR3 is built from 13 residues. V was trimmed by 4 bases and J by 5 bases, leaving 13 bases between them. CDR3 bases: TGCGCCAGCAGCCTAGGACAGAACCACGAGCAGTACTTC. Its translation: CASSLGQNHEQYF. Full variable domain (outside the CDR3, taken from reference TRBV5-1 and TRBJ2-7): KAGVTQTPRYLIKTRGQQVTLSCSPISGHRSVSWYQQTPGQGLQFLFEYFSETQRNKGNFPGRFSGRQFSNSRSEMNVSTLELGDSALYLCASSLGQNHEQYFGPGTRLTVT.

The gene calls are TRBV28 and TRBJ1-2; 7 nucleotides match TRBD1. CDR1 MDHEN and CDR2 SYDVKM come from the germline V gene. The CDR3 spans 16 residues. The junction had 13 bases not matched to a gene; V was cut back by 5 bases and J by 4 bases. The CDR3 here is CASSRRGGGGGYGYTF. The CDR3, as DNA: TGTGCCAGCAGTCGCCGAGGAGGGGGCGGAGGCTATGGCTACACCTTC.

J is TRBJ2-7 and V is TRBV21-1; TRBD1, as called in the table, went unchecked against the DNA. TRBV21-1 is designated a pseudogene. CDR3 length: 13 amino acids. DNA of the CDR3: TGTGCCAGCCTCCGAGAGGGGGTCTACGAGCAGTACTTC. Its protein is CASLREGVYEQYF.

This clone showed up just a few times. The chain links TRBV5-1 to TRBJ2-5; 10 bases agree with TRBD2. V was clipped by 0 bases and J by 5 bases; unmatched bases: 7. The germline V gene has CDR1 SGHRS and CDR2 YFSETQ. CDR3 length equals 16 residues. Here the CDR3 DNA reads TGCGCCAGCAGCTTGGCCGGTAGCGGGAGGAGTGAGACCCAGTACTTC. Translating it yields CASSLAGSGRSETQYF.

The chain has TRBV18 and TRBJ1-2; D remains ambiguous. V was clipped by 5 bases and J by 4 bases, with 8 bases between them. CDR1 is KGHSH and CDR2 is LQKENI in the germline V gene. The CDR3 loop spans 12 amino acids. Here the CDR3 reads CASSSGPYGYTF. CDR3 DNA sequence: TGTGCCAGCTCATCTGGTCCCTATGGCTACACCTTC.